A selection of T cell receptor beta chains follows, all from one sample in a study of ipilimumab plus nivolumab after autologous stem cell transplantation. Here immunoSEQ multiplex PCR was the method, and the copy in TCRdb shows in-frame clones only, minus some. The sample holds roughly 15,000 clones, roughly 85% seen once. Sequences were derived from PBMCs, sampled in a trial of ipilimumab plus nivolumab as post-transplant consolidation. Receptor source: a male donor with diffuse large B-cell lymphoma. The CDR3 runs from the conserved cysteine through the conserved F or W. A D gene is named only where the DNA matches it firmly. Clone size appears in some rows only: once, few, many, or a class for an expanded clone.

>TRBV7-9|TRBJ2-7|.|.
CASSPPSGSLDEQYF
>TRBV27|TRBJ1-1|.|few
CASSLDVGTEAFF
>TRBV5-1|TRBJ1-4|.|.
CASSLGLRSEEKLFF
>TRBV10-2|TRBJ2-6|TRBD1|few
CASSGAGQGGSSGANVLTF
>TRBV9|TRBJ1-1|.|.
CASSGARNTEAFF
>TRBV11-3|TRBJ2-2|.|.
CASSSWDKNTGELFF
>TRBV5-1|TRBJ1-2|.|few
CASSDQGPYGWGYTF
>TRBV7-2|TRBJ2-5|.|.
CASSFNYQETQYF
>TRBV18|TRBJ1-6|.|.
CASQGNYNSPLHF
>TRBV6-1|TRBJ1-2|.|.
CASSEAQGNAGYTF
>TRBV5-4|TRBJ2-1|TRBD2|.
CASNTGTSDYNEQFF
>TRBV6-1|TRBJ2-7|.|.
CASSNFLSSYEQYF
>TRBV28|TRBJ1-4|TRBD1|.
CASSPRQGKWEKLFF
>TRBV2|TRBJ1-1|.|.
CASSDSGGGTEAFF
>TRBV6-1|TRBJ1-5|.|.
CASIGLGGLIQPQHF
>TRBV4-1|TRBJ1-4|.|.
CASSQVAAVEKLFF
>TRBV2|TRBJ1-2|.|once
CASSENGAVTF
>TRBV9|TRBJ2-5|TRBD2|.
CASSIRTSGGIETQYF
>TRBV18|TRBJ1-6|TRBD1|once
CASSRSAGTGSSYNSPLHF
>TRBV2|TRBJ2-2|.|.
CASKAPPNTGELFF
>TRBV4-2|TRBJ2-3|TRBD2|.
CASSQTGTSGASSTDTQYF
>TRBV5-5|TRBJ2-7|.|.
CASSTASYEQYF
>TRBV9|TRBJ2-3|TRBD2|.
CASTTTSADTQYF
>TRBV7-6|TRBJ1-4|.|.
CASSLGARNEKLFF
>TRBV27|TRBJ2-3|.|.
CASRPRGSGSDTQYF
>TRBV4-2|TRBJ2-2|.|.
CASSRSTGMGTGELFF
>TRBV19|TRBJ2-3|TRBD2|.
CASKAGLAGTDTQYF
>TRBV27|TRBJ1-4|TRBD1|.
CASSGQGSEKLFF
>TRBV11-2|TRBJ2-2|TRBD1|.
CASSLNTGDTGELFF
>TRBV9|TRBJ1-2|.|once
CASSVDGGRYGYTF
>TRBV6-5|TRBJ2-1|.|.
CASSFGTGFEQFF
>TRBV4-2|TRBJ2-5|TRBD1|.
CASSAVVGQAPPGTQYF
>TRBV7-2|TRBJ1-2|.|.
CASSLSGAYSVF
>TRBV4-1|TRBJ2-2|TRBD1|.
CASSQDRGRGTGGELFF
>TRBV10-1|TRBJ2-7|.|.
CASSDKTGASYEQYF
>TRBV11-2|TRBJ1-4|TRBD1|.
CASSGPGQGSTNEKLFF
>TRBV5-4|TRBJ1-2|TRBD1|.
CASSLGTGIYGYTF
>TRBV5-4|TRBJ2-1|.|few
CASSPDPSGDYNEQFF
>TRBV5-5|TRBJ2-7|.|medium-sized
CASSSAGYEQYF
>TRBV6-6|TRBJ1-2|TRBD1|.
CASSYAPGQSYGYTF
>TRBV5-5|TRBJ2-5|.|.
CASSLEWGQETQYF
>TRBV6-1|TRBJ2-1|.|.
CASSVWGANEQFF
>TRBV11-2|.|TRBD1|.
CASSPQRGQGLYEQYF
>TRBV5-6|TRBJ2-1|.|.
CASSLAGVGNEQFF
>TRBV6-6|TRBJ2-1|.|.
CASRRTSYNEQFF
>TRBV4-2|TRBJ2-3|TRBD2|.
CASSLPGTSGGADTQYF